The 18 T cell receptor beta chains in this list originate from one sample, sequenced in a study of T cells in Graves' hyperthyroidism and ophthalmopathy. Using RNA transcripts as the source, TCR beta CDR3 regions were amplified. When the TCR CDR3 underwent first-round RT-PCR, the HTBI primer set was used. Each CDR3 protein gets one entry after TCRdb re-called the multiplex PCR reads with MiXCR. The sample includes about 250,000 distinct CDR3 sequences, approximately 25% of them seen just once. The sequencing input was blood. These TCRs come from a woman aged 40 to 50 with Graves' ophthalmopathy.

A word on this clonotype: One end of the junction varies from germline; a read error may be responsible. The rearrangement links TRBV6-1 to TRBJ1-2; weak D call: TRBD1 (6 bases). From germline, CDR1 is MNHNS and CDR2 SASEGT. The CDR3 extends over 11 amino acids. The CDR3 DNA reads as TGTGCCAGCTCGACAGGCTATGGCTACATCTTC. Residues: CASSTGYGYIF.

This clonotype was observed many times. This chain links TRBV20-1 with TRBJ1-2; D is unclear. Germline V gene lookup returns CDR1 DFQATT and CDR2 SNEGSKA (reference sequence). This CDR3 has 10 amino acids. The V end lost 5 bases, the J end lost 3 bases, and 4 bases lay between the germline ends. The CDR3 region has the DNA TGCAGTGCTGGACACTATGGCTACACCTTC. This encodes CSAGHYGYTF.

The table lists this clonotype with many counts. V is TRBV20-1 and J is TRBJ1-2, with 10 bases lining up with TRBD1. CDR1 DFQATT and CDR2 SNEGSKA come from the germline V gene (reference sequence). The CDR3 consists of 17 residues. Trimming at V came to 3 bases and at J to 3 bases, leaving 13 bases not matched to a gene. This chain's CDR3 is CSARVTEDRGTDYGYTF. The CDR3 bases are TGCAGTGCTAGGGTCACAGAGGACAGGGGGACTGACTATGGCTACACCTTC.

The sample holds many counts of this clonotype. The chain couples TRBV28 to TRBJ2-7, with a tentative D call TRBD1 (6 bases). The CDR3 has 14 amino acids. The ends were cut back, 4 bases at V and 5 bases at J, with 15 bases in the middle. From germline, CDR1 is MDHEN and CDR2 SYDVKM. This chain's CDR3 is CASSSVQGRNEQYF. The DNA of the CDR3 is TGTGCCAGCAGTTCAGTCCAGGGGCGCAACGAGCAGTACTTC.

There are many counts of this clonotype. This chain connects TRBV15 to TRBJ2-7, with D maybe TRBD2 (5 bases). In germline, CDR1 is LNHNV, CDR2 YYDKDF (reference sequence). V gave up 0 bases and J gave up 9 bases, with 9 bases separating them. The CDR3 length is 12 residues. The CDR3 loop reads CATSREYEGQYF. The CDR3 region has the DNA TGTGCCACCAGCAGAGAATACGAGGGGCAGTACTTC.

This clonotype has at least ten counts. The chain combines TRBV4-2 with TRBJ2-7; 7 bases match TRBD1. CDR1 and CDR2 from the germline V gene are LGHNA and YNFKEQ. The length of the CDR3 is 15 residues. V trimming: 0 bases; J trimming: 2 bases; junction bases outside the gene matches: 4. CDR3 region: CASSQEAGGPYEQYF. CDR3 nucleotide sequence: TGTGCCAGCAGCCAAGAGGCAGGGGGACCCTACGAGCAGTACTTC.

This clonotype was counted a few times. The chain combines TRBV9 with TRBJ2-6; D is possibly TRBD1 (5 bases). V lost 0 bases to trimming and J lost 4 bases, with 8 bases between them. Germline V lookup: CDR1 SGDLS, CDR2 YYNGEE. The CDR3 extends over 15 amino acids. The DNA for the CDR3 is TGTGCCAGCAGCGTAGAAGGGGTCGGGGCCAACGTCCTGACTTTC. Its translation: CASSVEGVGANVLTF. Filled out from reference TRBV9 and TRBJ2-6, the complete variable domain reads DSGVTQTPKHLITATGQRVTLRCSPRSGDLSVYWYQQSLDQGLQFLIQYYNGEERAKGNILERFSAQQFPDLHSELNLSSLELGDSALYFCASSVEGVGANVLTFGAGSRLTVL.

This clonotype has a count of ten or more. The rearrangement joins TRBV29-1 to TRBJ2-7; tentative D call: TRBD1 (6 bases). Germline-derived CDR1 and CDR2 are SQVTM and ANQGSEA. The CDR3 is 11 amino acids. V was trimmed by 3 bases and J by 5 bases, leaving 8 bases between them. CDR3 sequence reads: CSVEAGDEQYF. CDR3 DNA sequence: TGCAGCGTTGAGGCAGGGGACGAGCAGTACTTC.

Ten or more counts support this clonotype. V gene TRBV18 combines with J gene TRBJ2-7; D gene ambiguous. CDR1 KGHSH and CDR2 LQKENI come from the germline V gene. The CDR3 runs 11 residues. V dropped 8 bases and J dropped 6 bases, with 11 bases sitting between them. Here the CDR3 reads CASANSGEQYF. The CDR3 region has the DNA TGTGCCAGCGCTAACAGTGGCGAGCAGTACTTC.

On this clonotype itself: Germline and junction disagree at one end, which may indicate a read error. The V gene is TRBV6-1, the J gene TRBJ2-2, with D possibly TRBD2 on 6 matching bases. The CDR3 extends over 15 amino acids. The germline CDR1 and CDR2 sequences are MNHNS and SASEGT. This chain's CDR3 is CASSGRGTNTGELSF. CDR3 in DNA: TGTGCCAGCAGTGGGAGGGGTACGAACACCGGGGAGCTGTCTTTT.

This chain joins TRBV20-1 and TRBJ2-5, with D perhaps being TRBD1 or TRBD2 (6 bases each). V was trimmed by 4 bases and J by 1 base, leaving 13 bases between them. This CDR3 region has 14 residues. Germline V gene sequence: CDR1 DFQATT, CDR2 SNEGSKA (reference sequence). The CDR3 loop is CSANGRGLQETQYF. In DNA, the CDR3 is TGCAGTGCTAACGGCAGGGGACTCCAAGAGACCCAGTACTTC.

The sample holds one count of this clonotype. This sequence joins TRBV29-1 and TRBJ1-1; possibly TRBD1 for D (6 bases). The V gene's germline CDR1 is SQVTM and CDR2 ANQGSEA. V dropped 7 bases and J dropped 5 bases, with 17 bases sitting between them. The CDR3 consists of 13 residues. The CDR3: CSAGHRSGTEAFF. As DNA, the CDR3 is TGCAGCGCGGGACATCGTAGCGGGACTGAAGCTTTCTTT.

The CDR3: CASRTRPQGTGELFF. The CDR3, as DNA: TGTGCCAGCAGGACGAGGCCCCAGGGTACTGGGGAGCTGTTTTTT. The gene calls are TRBV7-2 and TRBJ2-2, with D maybe TRBD1 (5 bases). Trimming removed 6 bases at V and 8 bases at J, with 19 bases between. Germline V CDR1 and CDR2: SGHTA, FQGNSA. The CDR3 has 15 residues.

The chain joins TRBV7-8 to TRBJ2-5; 16 nucleotides line up with TRBD2. Looked up from germline, CDR1 is SGHVS and CDR2 is FQNEAQ. This CDR3 is 16 amino acids long. V gave up 5 bases and J gave up 5 bases; unmatched junction bases: 5. The CDR3 bases are TGTGCCAGCAGCATGGGACTAGCGGGAGGGCAGGAGACCCAGTACTTC. This translates into CASSMGLAGGQETQYF.

This clonotype showed up many times. This chain connects TRBV24-1 to TRBJ2-7; 7 bases agree with TRBD1. The CDR3 has 13 residues. The junction had 7 bases not matched to a gene; V was cut back by 10 bases and J by 2 bases. Germline assignment: CDR1 KGHDR and CDR2 SFDVKD. CDR3 coding DNA: TGTGCCACTAACGGGACAGACACCTACGAGCAGTACTTC. Translation gives CATNGTDTYEQYF.

This clonotype occurred many times. The chain joins TRBV4-1 to TRBJ1-1; D uncertain. Germline V CDR1 and CDR2: MGHRA, YSYEKL. Trimming took off 0 bases at V and 4 bases at J, with 6 bases between the two ends. The CDR3 runs to 13 residues. The CDR3 DNA is TGCGCCAGCAGCCAAGATTCGTTCACTGAAGCTTTCTTT. Amino acid sequence: CASSQDSFTEAFF.

This clonotype was seen many times. The chain has TRBV28 and TRBJ2-7, with no clear D. The CDR3 totals 15 residues. V lost 5 bases and J 5 bases, leaving 19 bases between the germline ends. Germline-derived CDR1 and CDR2 are MDHEN and SYDVKM. This CDR3 is CASSPPVKRRDEQYF. The DNA of the CDR3 is TGTGCCAGCAGTCCCCCTGTGAAGAGAAGGGACGAGCAGTACTTC.

This clonotype appeared many times. Here the CDR3 reads CASSLTSGKVETQYF. Here the CDR3 DNA reads TGCGCCAGCAGCTTGACTAGCGGGAAGGTGGAGACCCAGTACTTC. V gene TRBV5-1 combines with J gene TRBJ2-5, with 10 bases lining up with TRBD2. CDR1 is SGHRS and CDR2 is YFSETQ in the germline V gene. This CDR3 has 15 residues. V lost 1 base and J lost 5; bases outside the gene matches: 5.